Relative to its sample, the clone carrying this TCR beta chain is medium-sized. The antigen is undetermined. The PCR used 60 Vbeta and 13 Jbeta primers. Original analysis: Approximately 9.9 million shared chains were among the 65 million to 85 million unique TCR beta chains that a later analysis counted. TCRdb's table, derived via immunoSEQ multiplex PCR, lists solely in-frame clones and lacks some. Clone size and V and J calls were adopted from that table, with D and trimming inferred from the DNA. The table lists about 43,000 clones, over 70% of them singletons. This record belongs to a study of cytomegalovirus exposure and HLA in healthy donors. The CDR3 loop spans 13 amino acids. V was shortened by 0 bases and J by 4 bases, with 7 bases between the two germline ends. Germline values: CDR1 SGHRS, CDR2 YFSETQ. The study, taken as a whole, reports: In a later analysis, a genetic analysis reported fewer productive-TCR N-insertions in an Asian-associated ancestry cluster than the cohort average. Earlier results showed most TCR beta V segments being productive about 87% or about 30% of the time.

The chain uses TRBV5-1 and TRBJ1-1; no firm D call. This TCR was recovered from a man aged 50 to 59 in good health and CMV-seronegative. The sample comprised PBMCs. The CDR3 nucleotides read TGCGCCAGCAGCTTGGAATTAGCCACTGAAGCTTTCTTT. Translation gives CASSLELATEAFF. Supplemented by reference TRBV5-1 and TRBJ1-1, the full variable domain reads KAGVTQTPRYLIKTRGQQVTLSCSPISGHRSVSWYQQTPGQGLQFLFEYFSETQRNKGNFPGRFSGRQFSNSRSEMNVSTLELGDSALYLCASSLELATEAFFGQGTRLTVV.